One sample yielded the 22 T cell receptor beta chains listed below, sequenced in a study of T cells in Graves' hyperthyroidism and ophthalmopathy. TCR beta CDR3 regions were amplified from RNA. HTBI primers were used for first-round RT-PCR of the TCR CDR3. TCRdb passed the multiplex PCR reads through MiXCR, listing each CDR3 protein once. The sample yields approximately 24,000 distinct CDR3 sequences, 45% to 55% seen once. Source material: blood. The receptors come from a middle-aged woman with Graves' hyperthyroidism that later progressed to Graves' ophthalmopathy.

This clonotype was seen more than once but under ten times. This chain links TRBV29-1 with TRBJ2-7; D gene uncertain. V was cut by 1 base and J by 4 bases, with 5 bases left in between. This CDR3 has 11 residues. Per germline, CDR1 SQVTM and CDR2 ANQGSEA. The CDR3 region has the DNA TGCAGCGTTGAAGTATCGTACGAGCAGTACTTC. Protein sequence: CSVEVSYEQYF.

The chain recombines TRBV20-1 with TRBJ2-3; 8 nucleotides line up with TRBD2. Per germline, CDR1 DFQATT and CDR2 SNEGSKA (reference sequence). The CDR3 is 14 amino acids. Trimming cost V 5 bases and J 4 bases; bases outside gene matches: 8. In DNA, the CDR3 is TGCAGTGCTTCCAAGCGGGAGCCCTCAGATACGCAGTATTTT. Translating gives CSASKREPSDTQYF.

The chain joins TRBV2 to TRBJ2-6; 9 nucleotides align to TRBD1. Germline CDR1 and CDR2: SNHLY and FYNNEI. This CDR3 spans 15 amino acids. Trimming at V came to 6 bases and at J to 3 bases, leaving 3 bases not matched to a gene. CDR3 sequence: CASRDRGVGANVLTF. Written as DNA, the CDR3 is TGTGCCAGCAGGGACAGGGGTGTTGGGGCCAACGTCCTGACTTTC.

The CDR3 DNA reads TGCGCCAGCAGCTTGGCTGCGGGGAGCTCTGGGGCCAACGTCCTGACTTTC. Protein: CASSLAAGSSGANVLTF. This chain joins TRBV5-1 and TRBJ2-6; tentative D call: TRBD2 (6 bases). Trimming left V 0 bases short and J 0 bases short, with 10 bases between. CDR1 is SGHRS, CDR2 YFSETQ, per germline. This CDR3 has 17 amino acids. Variable domain in full (rest from reference TRBV5-1 and TRBJ2-6): KAGVTQTPRYLIKTRGQQVTLSCSPISGHRSVSWYQQTPGQGLQFLFEYFSETQRNKGNFPGRFSGRQFSNSRSEMNVSTLELGDSALYLCASSLAAGSSGANVLTFGAGSRLTVL.

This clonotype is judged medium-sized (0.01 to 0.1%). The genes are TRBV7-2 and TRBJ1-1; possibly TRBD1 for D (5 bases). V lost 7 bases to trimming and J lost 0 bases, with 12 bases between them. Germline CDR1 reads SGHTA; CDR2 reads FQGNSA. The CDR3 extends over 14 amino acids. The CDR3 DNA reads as TGTGCCAGCACCGGGGGTGGGGTGAACACTGAAGCTTTCTTT. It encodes CASTGGGVNTEAFF. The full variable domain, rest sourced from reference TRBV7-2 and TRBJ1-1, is GAGVSQSPSNKVTEKGKDVELRCDPISGHTALYWYRQSLGQGLEFLIYFQGNSAPDKSGLPSDRFSAERTGGSVSTLTIQRTQQEDSAVYLCASTGGGVNTEAFFGQGTRLTVV.

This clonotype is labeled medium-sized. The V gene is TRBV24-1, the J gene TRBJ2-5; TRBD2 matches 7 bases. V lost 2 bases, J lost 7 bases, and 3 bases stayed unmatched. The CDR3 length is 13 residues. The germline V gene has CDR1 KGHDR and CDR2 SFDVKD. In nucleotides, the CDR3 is TGTGCCACCAGTGATTCCTGGGGGGGGACCCAGTACTTC. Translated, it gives CATSDSWGGTQYF.

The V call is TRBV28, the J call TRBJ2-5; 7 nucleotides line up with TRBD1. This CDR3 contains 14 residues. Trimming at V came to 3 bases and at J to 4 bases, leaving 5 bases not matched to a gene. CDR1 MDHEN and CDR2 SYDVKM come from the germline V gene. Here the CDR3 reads CASSFGTEGETQYF. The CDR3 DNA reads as TGTGCCAGCAGTTTCGGGACAGAGGGAGAGACCCAGTACTTC. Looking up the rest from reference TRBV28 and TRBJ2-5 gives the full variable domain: DVKVTQSSRYLVKRTGEKVFLECVQDMDHENMFWYRQDPGLGLRLIYFSYDVKMKEKGDIPEGYSVSREKKERFSLILESASTNQTSMYLCASSFGTEGETQYFGPGTRLLVL.

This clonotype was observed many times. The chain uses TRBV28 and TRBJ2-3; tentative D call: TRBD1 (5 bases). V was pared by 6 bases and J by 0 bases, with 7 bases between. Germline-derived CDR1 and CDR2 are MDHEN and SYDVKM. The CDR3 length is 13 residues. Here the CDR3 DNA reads TGTGCCAGCAGGGACACTAGCACAGATACGCAGTATTTT. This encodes CASRDTSTDTQYF.

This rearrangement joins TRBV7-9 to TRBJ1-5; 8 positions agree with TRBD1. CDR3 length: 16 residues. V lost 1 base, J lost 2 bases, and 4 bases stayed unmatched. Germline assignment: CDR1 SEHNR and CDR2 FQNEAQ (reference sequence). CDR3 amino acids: CASSLGIRGRNQPQHF. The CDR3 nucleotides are TGTGCCAGCAGCTTAGGGATCAGGGGGCGCAATCAGCCCCAGCATTTT.

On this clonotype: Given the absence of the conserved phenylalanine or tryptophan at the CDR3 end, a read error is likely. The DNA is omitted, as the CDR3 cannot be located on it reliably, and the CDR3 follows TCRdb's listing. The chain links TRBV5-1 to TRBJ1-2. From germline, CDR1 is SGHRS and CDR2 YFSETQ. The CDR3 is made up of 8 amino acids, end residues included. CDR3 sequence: CASTRRDL.

In DNA form, the CDR3 reads TGTGCCAGCAGTGAACTGACTAGCGGGAACGAGCAGTACTTC. This gives the protein CASSELTSGNEQYF. The chain combines TRBV2 with TRBJ2-7; TRBD2 matches at 11 bases. Germline loops: CDR1 SNHLY, CDR2 FYNNEI. The CDR3 covers 14 residues. V was pared by 2 bases and J by 5 bases, with 2 bases of the junction left unmatched.

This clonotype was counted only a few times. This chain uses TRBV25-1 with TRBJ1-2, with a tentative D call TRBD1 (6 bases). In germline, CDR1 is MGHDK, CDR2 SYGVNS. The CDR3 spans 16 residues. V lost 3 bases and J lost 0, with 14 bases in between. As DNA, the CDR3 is TGTGCCAGCAGTGATCTAGGGACACAGGCTAACTATGGCTACACCTTC. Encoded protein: CASSDLGTQANYGYTF.

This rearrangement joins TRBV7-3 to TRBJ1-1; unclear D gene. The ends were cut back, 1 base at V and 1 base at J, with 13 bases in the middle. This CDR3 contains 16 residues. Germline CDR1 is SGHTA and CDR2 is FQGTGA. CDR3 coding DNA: TGTGCCAGCAGCTTAAGGTCCCGACGGTGGAACACTGAAGCTTTCTTT. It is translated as CASSLRSRRWNTEAFF. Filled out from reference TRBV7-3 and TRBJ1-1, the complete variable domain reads GAGVSQTPSNKVTEKGKYVELRCDPISGHTALYWYRQSLGQGPEFLIYFQGTGAADDSGLPNDRFFAVRPEGSVSTLKIQRTERGDSAVYLCASSLRSRRWNTEAFFGQGTRLTVV.

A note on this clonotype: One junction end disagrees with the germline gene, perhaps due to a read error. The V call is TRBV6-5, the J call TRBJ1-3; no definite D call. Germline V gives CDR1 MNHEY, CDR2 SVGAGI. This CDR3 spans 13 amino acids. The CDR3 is CASRARSGNTTYF. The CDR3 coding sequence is TGTGCCAGCAGGGCCCGCTCTGGAAACACCACATATTTC.

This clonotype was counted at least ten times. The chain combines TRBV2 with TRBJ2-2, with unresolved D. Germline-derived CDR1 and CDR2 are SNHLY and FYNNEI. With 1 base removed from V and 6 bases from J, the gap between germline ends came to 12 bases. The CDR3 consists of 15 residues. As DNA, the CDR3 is TGTGCCAGCAGTGAAGTAGGGCGGAGCCCCGGGGAGCTGTTTTTT. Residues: CASSEVGRSPGELFF.

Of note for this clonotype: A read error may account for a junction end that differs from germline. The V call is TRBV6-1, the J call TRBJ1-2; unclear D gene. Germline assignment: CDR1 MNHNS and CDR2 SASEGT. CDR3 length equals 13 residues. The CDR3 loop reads CASSDGEFSGYAF. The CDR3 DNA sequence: TGTGCCAGCAGTGACGGGGAGTTTAGTGGCTACGCCTTC.

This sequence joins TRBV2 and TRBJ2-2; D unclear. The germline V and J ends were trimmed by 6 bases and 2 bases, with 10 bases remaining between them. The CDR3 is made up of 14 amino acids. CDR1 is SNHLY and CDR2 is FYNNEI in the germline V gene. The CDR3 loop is CASRFTFNTGELFF. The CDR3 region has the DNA TGTGCCAGCAGATTTACTTTCAACACCGGGGAGCTGTTTTTT.

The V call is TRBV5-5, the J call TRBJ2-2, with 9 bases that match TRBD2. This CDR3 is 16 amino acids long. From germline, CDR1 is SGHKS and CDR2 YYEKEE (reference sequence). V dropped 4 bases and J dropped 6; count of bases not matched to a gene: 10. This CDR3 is CASSTGLAMRAGELFF. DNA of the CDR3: TGTGCCAGCAGCACAGGACTAGCGATGCGGGCCGGGGAGCTGTTTTTT.

The CDR3: CASSSGTGSEKLFF. The CDR3 DNA is TGTGCCAGCAGTTCCGGGACAGGGTCCGAAAAACTGTTTTTT. The chain is built from TRBV7-2 and TRBJ1-4; TRBD1 agrees at 9 bases. The CDR3 contains 14 residues. Germline values: CDR1 SGHTA, CDR2 FQGNSA. Trimming cost V 6 bases and J 8 bases; bases outside gene matches: 7.

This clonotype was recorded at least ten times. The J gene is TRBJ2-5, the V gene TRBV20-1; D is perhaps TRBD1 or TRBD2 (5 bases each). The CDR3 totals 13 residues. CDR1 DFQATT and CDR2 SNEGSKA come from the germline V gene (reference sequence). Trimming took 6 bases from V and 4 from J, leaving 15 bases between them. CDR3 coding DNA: TGCAGTGCCAGCCGGATGGGGGTAGAGACCCAGTACTTC. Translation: CSASRMGVETQYF.

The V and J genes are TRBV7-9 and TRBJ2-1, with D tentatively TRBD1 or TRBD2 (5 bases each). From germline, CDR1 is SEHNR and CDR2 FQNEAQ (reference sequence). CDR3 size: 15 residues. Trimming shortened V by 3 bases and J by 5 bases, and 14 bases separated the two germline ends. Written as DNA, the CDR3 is TGTGCCAGCAGCTTGAGTCGGGGCGCGAACAATGAGCAGTTCTTC. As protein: CASSLSRGANNEQFF.

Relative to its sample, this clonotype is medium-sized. The chain's CDR3 is CSVEDQVSGNTIYF. The CDR3 DNA is TGCAGCGTTGAAGATCAAGTCTCTGGAAACACCATATATTTT. This chain connects TRBV29-1 to TRBJ1-3; D gene ambiguous. Germline V gene sequence: CDR1 SQVTM, CDR2 ANQGSEA. V dropped 0 bases and J dropped 0 bases, with 6 bases sitting between them. CDR3 size: 14 residues.